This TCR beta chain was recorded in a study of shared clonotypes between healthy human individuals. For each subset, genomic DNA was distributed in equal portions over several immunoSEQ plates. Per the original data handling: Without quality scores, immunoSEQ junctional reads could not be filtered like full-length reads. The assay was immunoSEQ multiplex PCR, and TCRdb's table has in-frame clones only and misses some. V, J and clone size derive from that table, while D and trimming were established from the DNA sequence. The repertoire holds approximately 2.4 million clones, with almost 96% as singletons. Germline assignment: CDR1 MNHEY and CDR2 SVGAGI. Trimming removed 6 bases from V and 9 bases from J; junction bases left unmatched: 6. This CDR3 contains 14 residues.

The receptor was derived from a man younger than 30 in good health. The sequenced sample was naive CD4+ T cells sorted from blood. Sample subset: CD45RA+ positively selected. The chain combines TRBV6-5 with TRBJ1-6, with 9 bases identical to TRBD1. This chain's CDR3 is CASSRTGAISPLHF. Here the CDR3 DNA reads TGTGCCAGCAGCCGGACAGGGGCCATTTCACCCCTCCACTTT.